The 9 T cell receptor beta chains presented below share a single source sample, sequenced in a study of T cell repertoires in ileal Crohn's disease. The method was immunoSEQ multiplex PCR; TCRdb's version includes in-frame clones alone and lacks a portion of them. Of fewer than 20,000 clones detected, roughly two thirds appear once; the ten largest clones hold approximately 5%. Material for sequencing was ileal tissue. The source of these receptors is an adult with Crohn's disease.

This clone is categorized as medium-sized. The gene calls are TRBV21-1 and TRBJ2-7; TRBD1, the table's D call, was not compared with the DNA. TRBV21-1 counts as a pseudogene. The length of the CDR3 is 15 residues. The DNA for the CDR3 is TGTGCCAGTTACTACGACCGGGACAGGGCCTACGAGCAGTACTTC. Translation: CASYYDRDRAYEQYF.

The rearrangement links TRBV11-2 to TRBJ1-5, with D possibly being TRBD1 (5 bases). Germline-derived CDR1 and CDR2 are SGHAT and FQNNGV. Trimming took off 4 bases at V and 4 bases at J, with 5 bases between the two ends. The CDR3 covers 12 residues. This CDR3 is CASSSGNQPQHF. In DNA form, the CDR3 reads TGTGCCAGCAGCTCAGGGAATCAGCCCCAGCATTTT.

V gene TRBV9 combines with J gene TRBJ2-1; a weak D match, TRBD2 (6 bases). The CDR3 extends over 14 amino acids. Trimming took off 5 bases at V and 0 bases at J, with 9 bases between the two ends. Germline CDR1 is SGDLS and CDR2 is YYNGEE. Written as DNA, the CDR3 is TGTGCCAGCAGTCATAGCGGCTCCTACAATGAGCAGTTCTTC. Protein: CASSHSGSYNEQFF.

The V and J genes are TRBV7-3 and TRBJ2-3; D is unresolved. The CDR3 has 12 amino acids. V gave up 3 bases and J gave up 3 bases, with 4 bases separating them. Germline CDR1 is SGHTA and CDR2 is FQGTGA. The CDR3 nucleotides read TGTGCCAGCAGCTTCGGGACAGATACGCAGTATTTT. Translated, it gives CASSFGTDTQYF.

CDR3 residues: CAGLTGAREWTGELFF. In nucleotides, the CDR3 is TGTGCCGGCTTGACAGGGGCGAGGGAATGGACCGGGGAGCTGTTTTTT. The chain links TRBV30 to TRBJ2-2; 8 nucleotides match TRBD1. This CDR3 spans 16 amino acids. Germline CDR1 GTSNPN, CDR2 SVGIG (reference sequence). Germline trimming cut 8 bases from V and 5 bases from J; bases unmatched to any gene: 16.

The gene calls are TRBV2 and TRBJ1-1; 7 nucleotides match TRBD1. Germline loops: CDR1 SNHLY, CDR2 FYNNEI. V was pared by 1 base and J by 11 bases, with 13 bases of the junction left unmatched. The CDR3 contains 15 residues. CDR3 DNA sequence: TGTGCCAGCAGTGAAGTTGAATCTAGGGGGCATTCTGCTTTCTTT. Protein product: CASSEVESRGHSAFF.

In regard to this clone: Other nucleotide sequences from this sample produce the same CDR3. The CDR3 bases are TGTGCCAGCAGCTTGAGGCTAGCGGGAGGGCCGGAGGATGAGCAGTTCTTC. The encoded protein is CASSLRLAGGPEDEQFF. This sequence joins TRBV5-4 and TRBJ2-1; TRBD2 matches 12 bases. Germline V gene sequence: CDR1 SGHNT, CDR2 YYREEE (reference sequence). This CDR3 has 17 amino acids. The ends lost 1 base at V and 8 bases at J; junction bases unmatched: 10.

The chain joins TRBV11-3 to TRBJ2-1; D not certain. Germline-derived CDR1 and CDR2 are SGHNT and YENEEA. The CDR3 covers 12 residues. Trimming pared 2 bases from V and 7 bases from J, leaving 6 bases between. The DNA of the CDR3 is TGTGCCAGCAGCTTAAGAGCAAATGAGCAGTTCTTC. This gives the protein CASSLRANEQFF. Complete variable domain (other parts from reference TRBV11-3 and TRBJ2-1): EAGVVQSPRYKIIEKKQPVAFWCNPISGHNTLYWYLQNLGQGPELLIRYENEEAVDDSQLPKDRFSAERLKGVDSTLKIQPAELGDSAVYLCASSLRANEQFFGPGTRLTVL.

V usage is TRBV6-1 and J usage is TRBJ2-1; 7 nucleotides align to TRBD2. Germline lookup yields CDR1 MNHNS and CDR2 SASEGT. The CDR3 is 15 amino acids. V trimming: 7 bases; J trimming: 8 bases; junction bases outside the gene matches: 14. The CDR3 region has the DNA TGTGCCAGCAATCCCTCCGGGCTAGCGGACGATGAGCAGTTCTTC. It specifies CASNPSGLADDEQFF.